This T cell receptor (beta chain) was obtained from a study of T-cell memory formation after mild COVID-19. V shed 5 bases and J shed 1 base, with 11 bases lying between them. This CDR3 has 14 amino acids. In TCRdb, the 5' RACE reads were re-called with MiXCR into one record per CDR3 protein. The repertoire holds roughly 140,000 distinct CDR3 sequences, with 13% to 15% as singletons. The sample taken for sequencing was PBMCs or a T cell subset sorted from them (not recorded which). This TCR derives from an adult woman who had mild COVID-19 (a few samples of this study predate the infection). Cell type and time point are not known. This rearrangement joins TRBV12-3 or TRBV12-4 to TRBJ1-1; D gene ambiguous. The CDR3 is CASSPLDKNTEAFF. CDR3 DNA sequence: TGTGCCAGCAGTCCGCTCGACAAGAACACTGAAGCTTTCTTT.